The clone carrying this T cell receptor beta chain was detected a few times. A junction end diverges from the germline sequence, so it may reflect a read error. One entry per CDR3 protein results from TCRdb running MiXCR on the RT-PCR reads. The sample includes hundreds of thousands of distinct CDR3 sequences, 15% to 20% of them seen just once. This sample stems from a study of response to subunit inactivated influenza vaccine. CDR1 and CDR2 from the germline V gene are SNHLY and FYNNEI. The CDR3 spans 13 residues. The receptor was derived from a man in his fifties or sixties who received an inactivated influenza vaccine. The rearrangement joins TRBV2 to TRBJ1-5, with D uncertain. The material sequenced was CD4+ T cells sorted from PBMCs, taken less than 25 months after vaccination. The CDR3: CASTEGGSQPQHF. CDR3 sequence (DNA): TGTGCCTCCACTGAGGGCGGAAGTCAGCCTCAGCATTTT.